This TCR beta chain came from a study of T cell repertoires in cytomegalovirus infection (dated by TCRdb to between 2018 and 2020). With respect to the entire study: The peptide stimulations were aimed at well-studied HLA-B-restricted epitopes as well as recently identified HLA-C-restricted CMV epitopes, whose presentation resists viral immunomodulation. Donor HLA type was relevant to the analysis, as public TCR beta signatures indicated carriage of CMV infection together with the matching HLA type. Overall study outcomes, separate from this receptor: Cumulative frequency of public TCR beta family members discriminated carriers of CMV infection plus the relevant HLA type in this cohort and an independent approximately 350-donor cohort. In the ex vivo response, HLA-C-restricted CMV-specific TCR beta clonotypes were dominant, and in two of eight donors the single most frequent clonotype came from this HLA-C-restricted group.

The run used an Illumina HiSeq 1500. TCRdb's own reprocessing of the public reads used fastp at Q25 and MiXCR and kept productive beta chains. Rows matching on CDR3 protein sequence are summarized as one entry with the most common DNA and genes. This sample comprises 680,000 or so distinct CDR3 sequences, around 32% of them detected only once. The ten largest clonotypes hold roughly 18% of the sample. Interpreted using the paper, the treatment or condition label stands for: in vitro stimulation with specific CMV peptide epitopes to enrich CMV-specific T cells. In regard to this clonotype: It lacks a known antigen. Base quality data are lacking; no much larger clone is found one base away.

Material: cultured PBMCs, obtained from culture after CMV antigen stimulation. This TCR was recovered from a human donor in good health (CMV status not recorded). Some clones in this sample may be carry-over from other donors' samples.

The CDR3 has the sequence CASSIRGGGEPQHF. The nucleotide sequence is TGTGCCAGCAGCATAAGGGGGGGGGGGGAGCCCCAGCATTTT. Here the chain combines TRBV12-3 or TRBV12-4 and TRBJ1-5, with TRBD1 tentatively as D gene (6 bases match). V is shortened by 6 bases, J by 8 bases, and the region joining them spans 17 bases. The CDR3 has 14 amino acids, counting the end cysteine and phenylalanine. Only the CDR3 portion is preserved as DNA: 42 bases, with reading frame beginning at the first base.